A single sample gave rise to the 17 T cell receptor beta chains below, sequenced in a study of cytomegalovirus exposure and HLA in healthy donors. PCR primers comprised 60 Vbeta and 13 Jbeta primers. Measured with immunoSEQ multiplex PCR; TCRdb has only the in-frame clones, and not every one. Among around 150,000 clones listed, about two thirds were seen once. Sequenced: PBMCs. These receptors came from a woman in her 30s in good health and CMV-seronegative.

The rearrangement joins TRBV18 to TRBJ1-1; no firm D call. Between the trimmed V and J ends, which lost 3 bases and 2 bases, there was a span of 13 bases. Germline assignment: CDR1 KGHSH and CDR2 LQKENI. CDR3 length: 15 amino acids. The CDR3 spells CASSPPSRPNTEAFF. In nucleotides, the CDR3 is TGTGCCAGCTCACCCCCCTCGAGGCCCAACACTGAAGCTTTCTTT.

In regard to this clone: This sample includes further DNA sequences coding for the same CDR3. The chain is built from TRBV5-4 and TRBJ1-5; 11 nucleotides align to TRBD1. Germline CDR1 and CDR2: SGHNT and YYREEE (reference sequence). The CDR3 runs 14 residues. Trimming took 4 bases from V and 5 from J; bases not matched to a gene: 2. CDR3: CASSTGQGDQPQHF. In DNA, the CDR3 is TGTGCCAGCAGCACGGGACAGGGGGATCAGCCCCAGCATTTT.

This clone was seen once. CDR3 sequence (DNA): TGTGCCAGCAGCCTTTCCTTTTGGGGAGAGGCGGATACGCAGTATTTT. Translation gives CASSLSFWGEADTQYF. This chain uses TRBV4-2 with TRBJ2-3; perhaps TRBD2 as D (5 bases). This CDR3 has 16 residues. The germline gives CDR1 LGHNA, CDR2 YNFKEQ. Trimming took 4 bases from V and 6 from J, leaving 20 bases between them.

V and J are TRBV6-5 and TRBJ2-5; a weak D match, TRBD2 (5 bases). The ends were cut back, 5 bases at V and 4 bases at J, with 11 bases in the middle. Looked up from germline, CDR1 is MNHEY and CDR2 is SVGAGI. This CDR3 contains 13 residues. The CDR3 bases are TGTGCCAGCAGTCTTCCGGGGAGAGAGACCCAGTACTTC. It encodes CASSLPGRETQYF.

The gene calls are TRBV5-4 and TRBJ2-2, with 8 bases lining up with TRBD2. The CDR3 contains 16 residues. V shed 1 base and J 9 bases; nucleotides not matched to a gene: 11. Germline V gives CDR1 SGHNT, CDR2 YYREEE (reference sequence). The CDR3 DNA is TGTGCCAGCAGCTTGATAAGCGGGAGTGGGTGGAGGGAGCTGTTTTTT. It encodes CASSLISGSGWRELFF.

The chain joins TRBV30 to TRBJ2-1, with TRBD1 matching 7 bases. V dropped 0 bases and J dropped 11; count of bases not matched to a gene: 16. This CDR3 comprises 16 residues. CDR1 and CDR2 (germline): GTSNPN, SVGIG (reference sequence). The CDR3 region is CAWSVFAWQDRIQQFF. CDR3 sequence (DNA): TGTGCCTGGAGTGTTTTCGCTTGGCAGGACAGGATTCAGCAGTTCTTC. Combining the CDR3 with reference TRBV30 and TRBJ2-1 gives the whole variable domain SQTIHQWPATLVQPVGSPLSLECTVEGTSNPNLYWYRQAAGRGLQLLFYSVGIGQISSEVPQNLSASRPQDRQFILSSKKLLLSDSGFYLCAWSVFAWQDRIQQFFGPGTRLTVL.

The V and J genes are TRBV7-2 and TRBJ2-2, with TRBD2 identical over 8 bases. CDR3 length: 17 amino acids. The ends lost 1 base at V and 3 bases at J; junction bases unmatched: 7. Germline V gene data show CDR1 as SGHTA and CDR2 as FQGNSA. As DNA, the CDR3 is TGTGCCAGCAGCTTAGGTATTAGCGGGACGTACACCGGGGAGCTGTTTTTT. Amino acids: CASSLGISGTYTGELFF.

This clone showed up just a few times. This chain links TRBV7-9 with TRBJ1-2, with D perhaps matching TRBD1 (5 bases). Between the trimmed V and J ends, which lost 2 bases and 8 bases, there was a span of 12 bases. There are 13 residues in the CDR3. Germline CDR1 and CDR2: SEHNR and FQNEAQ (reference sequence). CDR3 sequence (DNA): TGTGCCAGCAGCTTATCAGGGCTGCACGGCTACACCTTC. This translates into CASSLSGLHGYTF.

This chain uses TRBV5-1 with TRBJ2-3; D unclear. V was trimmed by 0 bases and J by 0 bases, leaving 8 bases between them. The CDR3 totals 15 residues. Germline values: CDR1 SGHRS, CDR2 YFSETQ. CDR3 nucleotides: TGCGCCAGCAGCTTGGATAGCCCAAGCACAGATACGCAGTATTTT. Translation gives CASSLDSPSTDTQYF. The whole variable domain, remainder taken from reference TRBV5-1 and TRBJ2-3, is KAGVTQTPRYLIKTRGQQVTLSCSPISGHRSVSWYQQTPGQGLQFLFEYFSETQRNKGNFPGRFSGRQFSNSRSEMNVSTLELGDSALYLCASSLDSPSTDTQYFGPGTRLTVL.

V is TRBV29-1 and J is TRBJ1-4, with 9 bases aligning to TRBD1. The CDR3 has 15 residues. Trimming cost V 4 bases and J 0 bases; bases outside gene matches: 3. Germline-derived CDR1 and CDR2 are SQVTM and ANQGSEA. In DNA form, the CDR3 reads TGCAGCGTTGGGGACAGGGAAGCAACTAATGAAAAACTGTTTTTT. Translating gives CSVGDREATNEKLFF.

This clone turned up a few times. The CDR3 DNA reads TGTGCCAGCAGCTTGGACAGGACGGGTGGCTACACCTTC. Residues: CASSLDRTGGYTF. The V call is TRBV7-2, the J call TRBJ1-2; 7 nucleotides align to TRBD1. With 3 bases clipped from V and 7 bases from J, the junction kept 5 bases outside the gene matches. This CDR3 spans 13 amino acids. CDR1 is SGHTA, CDR2 FQGNSA, per germline. Combining the CDR3 with reference TRBV7-2 and TRBJ1-2 gives the whole variable domain GAGVSQSPSNKVTEKGKDVELRCDPISGHTALYWYRQSLGQGLEFLIYFQGNSAPDKSGLPSDRFSAERTGGSVSTLTIQRTQQEDSAVYLCASSLDRTGGYTFGSGTRLTVV.

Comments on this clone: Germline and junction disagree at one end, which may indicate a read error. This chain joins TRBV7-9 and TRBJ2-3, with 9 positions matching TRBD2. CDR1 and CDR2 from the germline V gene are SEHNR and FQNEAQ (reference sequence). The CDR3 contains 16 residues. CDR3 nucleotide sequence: TGTTCCAGCAGCTTCCTAGCGGGGCTAGTCACAGATACGCAGTATTTT. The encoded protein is CSSSFLAGLVTDTQYF.

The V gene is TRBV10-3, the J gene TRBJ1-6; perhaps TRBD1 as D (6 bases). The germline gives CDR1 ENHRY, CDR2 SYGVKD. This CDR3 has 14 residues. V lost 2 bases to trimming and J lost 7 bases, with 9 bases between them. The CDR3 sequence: CAISEGQSNSPLHF. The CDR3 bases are TGTGCCATCAGTGAGGGACAGTCAAATTCACCCCTCCACTTT.

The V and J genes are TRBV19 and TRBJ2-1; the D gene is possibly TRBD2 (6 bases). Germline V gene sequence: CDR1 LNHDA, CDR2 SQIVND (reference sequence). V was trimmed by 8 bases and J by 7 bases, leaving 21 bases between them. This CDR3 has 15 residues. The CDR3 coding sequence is TGTGCCAGTGGACTCAGGAGGGAGACCCGGAATGAGCAGTTCTTC. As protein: CASGLRRETRNEQFF.

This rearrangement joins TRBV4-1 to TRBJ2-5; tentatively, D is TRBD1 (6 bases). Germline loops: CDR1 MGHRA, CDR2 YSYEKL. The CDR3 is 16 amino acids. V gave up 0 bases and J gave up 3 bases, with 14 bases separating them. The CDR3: CASSQEGTTGEETQYF. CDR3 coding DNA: TGCGCCAGCAGCCAAGAGGGAACGACAGGAGAAGAGACCCAGTACTTC.

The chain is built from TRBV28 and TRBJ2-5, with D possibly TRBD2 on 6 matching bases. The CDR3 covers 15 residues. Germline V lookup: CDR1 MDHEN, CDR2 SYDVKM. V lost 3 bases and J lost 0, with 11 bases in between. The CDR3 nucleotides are TGTGCCAGCAGTTTTTTAAGGGACTACCAAGAGACCCAGTACTTC. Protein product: CASSFLRDYQETQYF. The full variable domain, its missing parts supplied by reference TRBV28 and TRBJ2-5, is DVKVTQSSRYLVKRTGEKVFLECVQDMDHENMFWYRQDPGLGLRLIYFSYDVKMKEKGDIPEGYSVSREKKERFSLILESASTNQTSMYLCASSFLRDYQETQYFGPGTRLLVL.

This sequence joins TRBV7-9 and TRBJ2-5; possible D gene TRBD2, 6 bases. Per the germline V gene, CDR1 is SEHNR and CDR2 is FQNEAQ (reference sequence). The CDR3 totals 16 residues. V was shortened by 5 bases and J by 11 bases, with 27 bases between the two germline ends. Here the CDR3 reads CASSGKDVGLFSKQYF. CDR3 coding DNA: TGTGCCAGCAGCGGTAAGGATGTGGGACTCTTTAGTAAGCAGTACTTC.